This T cell receptor beta chain was observed in a study of blood T cell repertoires in COVID-19. Study information: Both acute and convalescent COVID-19 samples were obtained from the United States, Italy and Spain.

V lost 6 bases, J lost 0 bases, and 6 bases lay in between. CDR3 length: 13 amino acids. Per the study methods: Quantification of nucleated cells was approximated via reference gene primer amplification. Here immunoSEQ multiplex PCR was the method, and the copy in TCRdb shows in-frame clones only, minus some. D and trimming were read from the DNA, whereas the V and J calls and clone size are those reported in that table. Among 300,000 to 350,000 clones listed, roughly 84% were seen once. Participant ages covered about 18 to 95 years across 20 to 25 US areas. Cohort placement rested on clinical history that participants reported themselves.

Sequenced: PBMCs or T cells enriched from blood (not recorded which). This chain connects TRBV12-3 or TRBV12-4 to TRBJ1-3; the D is unclear. This TCR came from a woman younger than 45 who had recovered from COVID-19. The DNA for the CDR3 is TGTGCCAGCAGGAAGAGCTCTGGAAACACCATATATTTT. Translated, it gives CASRKSSGNTIYF.